This is a list of T cell receptor beta chains from one sample in a study of cytomegalovirus exposure and HLA in healthy donors. Using immunoSEQ multiplex PCR, the repertoire was profiled, and TCRdb retains in-frame clones only, with some absent. Of roughly 230,000 clones listed, over 90% were seen once; the top ten hold 1.5% to 2%. Sequenced material: PBMCs. These receptors were obtained from a girl aged 2 to 10 in good health and CMV-seronegative. Each CDR3 is given with its conserved first and last residue.

TRBV10-3 | CAISLGTGDNQPQHF
TRBV28 | CASRTGTVYGYTF
TRBV5-6 | CASSLRGLAGVVGTDTQYF
TRBV6-6 | CASKSGGARETQYF
TRBV7-2 | CASSFGRGDRELFF
TRBV5-1 | CASSGPLAGGPNEQFF
TRBV6-5 | CASSLHRGPSYEQYF
TRBV5-1 | CASSRTANTEAFF
TRBV5-4 | CASSRQGIAGSYNEQFF
TRBV9 | CASSPRGGEYEQYF
TRBV2 | CATLDGTRSSDTQYF
TRBV4-1 | CASSQAEGASSYEQYF
TRBV5-1 | CASSQTGTYEQYF
TRBV9 | CASSRRTSGGAYQETQYF
TRBV5-1 | CASSSDSLREAFF
TRBV5-4 | CASSLVLAGESEQYF
TRBV29-1 | CSVRTGDRTEAFF
TRBV5-1 | CASSLGTGDSEVF
TRBV5-1 | CASSKETTGQPSGLFF
TRBV5-1 | CASSPGLAGSNEQFF
TRBV20-1 | CSVRAGDGYTF
TRBV12-5 | CASGLWDIYQPQHF
TRBV7-6 | CASSFETSGTGVEKLFF
TRBV30 | CAWSEAYPTGELFF
TRBV28 | CASRLEGSSGNTIYF
TRBV11-2 | CASQTSGWEGEQFF
TRBV30 | CAWSVQDHEQFF
TRBV11-3 | CASSSVDRDTEAFF
TRBV18 | CASSERTNSQETQYF
TRBV25-1 | CASSGLAGGLADTQYF
TRBV13 | CASRDPGKGDTEAFF
TRBV4-1 | CASSQVGTSATYEQYF
TRBV2 | CASRAPWGGSTGTGELFF
TRBV27 | CASSSLPGLAGVGSYNEQFF
TRBV5-4 | CASPPISEDTQYF
TRBV7-9 | CASSRLEQFF
TRBV28 | CASSPQPDSYEQYF
TRBV2 | CASSDSPRSYYGYTF
TRBV4-1 | CASSQESRTVYEQYF
TRBV6-1 | CASSAWVGADSSYNEQFF
TRBV29-1 | CSAGAGDEQYF
TRBV18 | CASSPGGQGLNEQYF
TRBV11-1 | CASRQNPGRYEQYF
TRBV19 | CASSISGSSYNEQFF
TRBV2 | CATSGQTYEQYF
TRBV13 | CASSPEGEPYEQYF
TRBV10-1 | CASSESGGSSYEQYF
TRBV30 | CAWRARTGTVYGYTF
TRBV7-2 | CASSLAPLAGAIGELFF
TRBV6-1 | CASSDSLTRRDTQYF
TRBV27 | CASSGTGVSHGYTF
TRBV6-5 | CASRTSGIYEQYF
TRBV5-6 | CASSLGTAVSYEQYF
TRBV11-2 | CASSFSGTGTTYEQYF